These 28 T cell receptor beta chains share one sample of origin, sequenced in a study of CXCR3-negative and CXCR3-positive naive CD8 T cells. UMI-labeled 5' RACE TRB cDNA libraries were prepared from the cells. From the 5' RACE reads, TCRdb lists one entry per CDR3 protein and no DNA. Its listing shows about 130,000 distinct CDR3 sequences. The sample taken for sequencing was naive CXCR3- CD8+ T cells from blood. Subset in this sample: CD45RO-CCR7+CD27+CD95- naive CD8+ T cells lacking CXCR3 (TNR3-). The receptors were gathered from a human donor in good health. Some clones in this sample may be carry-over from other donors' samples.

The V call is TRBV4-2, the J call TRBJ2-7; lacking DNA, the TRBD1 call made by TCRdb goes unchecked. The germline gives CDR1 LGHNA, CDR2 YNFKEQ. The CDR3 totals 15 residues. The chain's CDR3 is CASSQDIGTGYGQYF.

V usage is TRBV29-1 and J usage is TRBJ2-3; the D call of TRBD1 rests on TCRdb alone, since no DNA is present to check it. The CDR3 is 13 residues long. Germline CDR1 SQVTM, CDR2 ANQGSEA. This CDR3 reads CSVAGTGTDTQYF.

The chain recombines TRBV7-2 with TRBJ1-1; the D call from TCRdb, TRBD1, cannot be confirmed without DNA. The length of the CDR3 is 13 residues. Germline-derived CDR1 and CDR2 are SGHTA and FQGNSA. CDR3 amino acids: CAGSTRVRTEAFF.

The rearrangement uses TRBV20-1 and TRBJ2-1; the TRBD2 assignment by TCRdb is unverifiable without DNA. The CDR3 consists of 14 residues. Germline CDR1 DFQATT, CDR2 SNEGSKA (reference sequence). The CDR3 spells CSARTSGGYNEQFF.

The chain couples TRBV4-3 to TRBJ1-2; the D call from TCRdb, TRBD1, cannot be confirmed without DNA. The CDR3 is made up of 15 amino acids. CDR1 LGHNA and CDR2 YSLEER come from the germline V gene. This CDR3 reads CASSQATGTGDGCTF.

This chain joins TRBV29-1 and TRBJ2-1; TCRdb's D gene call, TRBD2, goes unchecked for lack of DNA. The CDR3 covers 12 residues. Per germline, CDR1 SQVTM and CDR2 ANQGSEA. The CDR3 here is CSIGRGGNEQFF.

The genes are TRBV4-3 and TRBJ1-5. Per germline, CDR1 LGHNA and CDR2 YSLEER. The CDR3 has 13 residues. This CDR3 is CASSQDTNQPQHF.

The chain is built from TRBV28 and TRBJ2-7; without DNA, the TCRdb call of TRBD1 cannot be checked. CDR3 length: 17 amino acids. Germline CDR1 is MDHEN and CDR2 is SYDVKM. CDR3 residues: CASSQQKFPGQGYEQYF.

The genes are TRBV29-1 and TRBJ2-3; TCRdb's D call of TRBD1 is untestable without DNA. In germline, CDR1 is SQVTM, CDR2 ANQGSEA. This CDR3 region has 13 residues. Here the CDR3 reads CSVVDRDTDTQYF.

CDR3 loop: CASSKTGTSDKYEQYF. The V gene is TRBV5-6, the J gene TRBJ2-7; TCRdb proposes TRBD2, but this gene call is untestable without DNA. Germline assignment: CDR1 SGHDT and CDR2 YYEEEE. The CDR3 runs 16 residues.

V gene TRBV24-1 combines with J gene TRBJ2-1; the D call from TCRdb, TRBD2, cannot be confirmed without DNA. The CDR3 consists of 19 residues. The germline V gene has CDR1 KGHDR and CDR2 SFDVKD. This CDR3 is CATSDLSTSFGSSYNEQFF.

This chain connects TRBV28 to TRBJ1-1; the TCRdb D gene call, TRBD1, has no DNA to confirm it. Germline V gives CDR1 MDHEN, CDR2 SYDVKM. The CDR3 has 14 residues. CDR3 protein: CASSFGRMNTEAFF. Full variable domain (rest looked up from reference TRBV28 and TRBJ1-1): DVKVTQSSRYLVKRTGEKVFLECVQDMDHENMFWYRQDPGLGLRLIYFSYDVKMKEKGDIPEGYSVSREKKERFSLILESASTNQTSMYLCASSFGRMNTEAFFGQGTRLTVV.

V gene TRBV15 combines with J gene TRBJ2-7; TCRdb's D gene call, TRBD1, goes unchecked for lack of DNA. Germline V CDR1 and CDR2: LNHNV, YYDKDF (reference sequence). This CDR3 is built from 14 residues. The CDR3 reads CATSRTGRTYEQYF.

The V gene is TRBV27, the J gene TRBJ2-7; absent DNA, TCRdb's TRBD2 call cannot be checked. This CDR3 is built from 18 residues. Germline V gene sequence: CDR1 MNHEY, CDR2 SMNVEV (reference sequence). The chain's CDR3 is CASSLWGASGTDGYEQYF.

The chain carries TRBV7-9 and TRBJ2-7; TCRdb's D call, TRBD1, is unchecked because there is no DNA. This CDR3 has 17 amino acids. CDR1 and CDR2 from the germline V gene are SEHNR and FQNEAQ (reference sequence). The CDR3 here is CASSPSRGPNAPYEQYF.

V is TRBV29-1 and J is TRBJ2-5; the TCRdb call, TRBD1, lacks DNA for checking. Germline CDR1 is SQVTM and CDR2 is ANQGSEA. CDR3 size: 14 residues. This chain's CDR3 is CSVEWRGPSETQYF.

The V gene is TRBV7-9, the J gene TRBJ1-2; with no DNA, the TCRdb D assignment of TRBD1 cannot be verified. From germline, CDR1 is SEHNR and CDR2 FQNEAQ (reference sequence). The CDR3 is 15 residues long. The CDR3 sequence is CASSFEGGTNYGYTF.

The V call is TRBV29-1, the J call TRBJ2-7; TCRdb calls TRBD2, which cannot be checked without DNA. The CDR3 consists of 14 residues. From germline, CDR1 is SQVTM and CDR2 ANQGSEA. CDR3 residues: CSVRTSGSFYEQYF.

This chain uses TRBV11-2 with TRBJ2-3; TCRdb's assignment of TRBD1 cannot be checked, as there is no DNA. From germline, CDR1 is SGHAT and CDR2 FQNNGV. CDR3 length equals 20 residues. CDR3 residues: CASSQLTLAAYGARTDTQYF.

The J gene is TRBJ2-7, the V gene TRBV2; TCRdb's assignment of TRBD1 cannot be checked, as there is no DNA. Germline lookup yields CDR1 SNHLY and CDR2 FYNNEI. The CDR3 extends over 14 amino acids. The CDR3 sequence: CASSGGTEYYEQYF.

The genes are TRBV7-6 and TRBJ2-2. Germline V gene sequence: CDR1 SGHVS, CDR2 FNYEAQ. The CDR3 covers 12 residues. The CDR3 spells CASSLATWELFF.

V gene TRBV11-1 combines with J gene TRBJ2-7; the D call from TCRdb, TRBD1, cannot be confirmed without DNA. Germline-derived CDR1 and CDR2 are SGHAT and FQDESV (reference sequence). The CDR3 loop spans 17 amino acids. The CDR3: CASSWGQGTALNYEQYF.

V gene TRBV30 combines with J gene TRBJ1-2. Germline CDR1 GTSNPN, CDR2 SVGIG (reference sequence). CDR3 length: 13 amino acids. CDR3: CAWRQNLDYGYTF.

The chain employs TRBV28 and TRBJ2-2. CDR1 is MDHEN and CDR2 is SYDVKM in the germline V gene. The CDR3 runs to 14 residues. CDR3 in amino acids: CASSFRQSTGELFF.

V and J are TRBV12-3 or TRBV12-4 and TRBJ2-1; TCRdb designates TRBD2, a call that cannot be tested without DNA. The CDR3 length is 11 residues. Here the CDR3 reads CASSRSGGQFF.

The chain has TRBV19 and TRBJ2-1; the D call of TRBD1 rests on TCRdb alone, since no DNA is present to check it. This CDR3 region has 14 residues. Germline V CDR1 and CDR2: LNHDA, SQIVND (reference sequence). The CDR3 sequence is CASSWTGGLNEQFF.

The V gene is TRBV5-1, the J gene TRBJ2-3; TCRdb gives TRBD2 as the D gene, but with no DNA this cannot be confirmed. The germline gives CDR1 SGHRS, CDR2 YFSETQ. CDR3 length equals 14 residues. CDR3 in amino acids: CASSPAGGQDTQYF.

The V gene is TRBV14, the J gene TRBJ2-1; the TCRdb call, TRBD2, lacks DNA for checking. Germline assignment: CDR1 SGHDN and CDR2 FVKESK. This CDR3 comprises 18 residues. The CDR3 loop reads CASSPKTSGRPVNNEQFF.